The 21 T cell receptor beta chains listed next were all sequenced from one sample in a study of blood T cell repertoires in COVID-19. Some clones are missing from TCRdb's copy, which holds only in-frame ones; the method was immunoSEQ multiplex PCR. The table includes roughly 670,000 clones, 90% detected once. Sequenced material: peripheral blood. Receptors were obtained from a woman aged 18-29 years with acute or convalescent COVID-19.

The CDR3 reads CASSVAPVQGGEKLFF. CDR3 DNA: TGTGCCAGCAGCGTGGCCCCCGTACAGGGGGGTGAAAAACTGTTTTTT. The chain is built from TRBV9 and TRBJ1-4, with 8 positions matching TRBD1. J lost 7 bases, V lost 2 bases, and 10 bases had no gene match. Germline CDR1 SGDLS, CDR2 YYNGEE. The CDR3 has 16 residues.

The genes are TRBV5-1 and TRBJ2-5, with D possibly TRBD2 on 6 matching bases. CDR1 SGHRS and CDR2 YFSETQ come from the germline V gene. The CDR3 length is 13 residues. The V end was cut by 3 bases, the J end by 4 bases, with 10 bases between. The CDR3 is CASSSGELETQYF. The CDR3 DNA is TGCGCCAGCAGCTCGGGGGAACTAGAGACCCAGTACTTC.

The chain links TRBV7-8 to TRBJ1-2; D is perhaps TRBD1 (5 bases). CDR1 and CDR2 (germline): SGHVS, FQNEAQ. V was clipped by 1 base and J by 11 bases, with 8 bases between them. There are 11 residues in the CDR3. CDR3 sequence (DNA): TGTGCCAGCAGCTTAGGTCAGGGTTACACCTTC. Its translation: CASSLGQGYTF. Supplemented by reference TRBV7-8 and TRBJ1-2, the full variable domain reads GAGVSQSPRYKVAKRGQDVALRCDPISGHVSLFWYQQALGQGPEFLTYFQNEAQLDKSGLPSDRFFAERPEGSVSTLKIQRTQQEDSAVYLCASSLGQGYTFGSGTRLTVV.

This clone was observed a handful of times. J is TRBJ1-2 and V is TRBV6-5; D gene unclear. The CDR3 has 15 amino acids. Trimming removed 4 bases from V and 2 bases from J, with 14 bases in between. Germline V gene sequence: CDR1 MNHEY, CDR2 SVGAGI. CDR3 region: CASSFARRNNYGYTF. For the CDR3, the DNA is TGTGCCAGCAGTTTCGCAAGGAGAAACAACTATGGCTACACCTTC.

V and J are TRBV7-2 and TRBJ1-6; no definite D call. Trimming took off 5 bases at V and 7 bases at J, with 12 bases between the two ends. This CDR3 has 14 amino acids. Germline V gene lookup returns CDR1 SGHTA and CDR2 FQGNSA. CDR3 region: CASSQGLMNSPLHF. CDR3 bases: TGTGCCAGCAGCCAAGGACTCATGAATTCACCCCTCCACTTT.

The CDR3 loop is CASGLVRVGQLYEQYF. The DNA of the CDR3 is TGTGCTAGTGGTTTGGTACGGGTGGGACAACTCTACGAGCAGTACTTC. The chain uses TRBV12-5 and TRBJ2-7; perhaps TRBD1 as D (6 bases). The V end was cut by 0 bases, the J end by 3 bases, with 15 bases between. CDR1 is LGHNT and CDR2 is FRNRAP in the germline V gene. The CDR3 loop spans 16 amino acids.

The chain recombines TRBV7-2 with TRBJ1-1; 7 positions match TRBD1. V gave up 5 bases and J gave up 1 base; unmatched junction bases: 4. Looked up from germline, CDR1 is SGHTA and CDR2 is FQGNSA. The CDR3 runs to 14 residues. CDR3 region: CASSLRTGNTEAFF. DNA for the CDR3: TGTGCCAGCAGCCTCCGGACAGGGAACACTGAAGCTTTCTTT.

The CDR3 reads CASQKRTSGGNEQFF. The DNA of the CDR3 is TGTGCCAGTCAGAAAAGGACTAGCGGGGGTAATGAGCAGTTCTTC. V usage is TRBV4-2 and J usage is TRBJ2-1; 13 bases are a match to TRBD2. This CDR3 has 15 amino acids. In germline, CDR1 is LGHNA, CDR2 YNFKEQ. Germline trimming cut 9 bases from V and 7 bases from J; bases unmatched to any gene: 9.

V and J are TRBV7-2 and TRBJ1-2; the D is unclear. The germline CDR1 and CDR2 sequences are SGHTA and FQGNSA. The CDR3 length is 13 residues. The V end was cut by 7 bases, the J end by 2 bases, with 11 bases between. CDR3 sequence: CASNLGGNYGYTF. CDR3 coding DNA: TGTGCCAGCAACCTCGGAGGGAACTATGGCTACACCTTC.

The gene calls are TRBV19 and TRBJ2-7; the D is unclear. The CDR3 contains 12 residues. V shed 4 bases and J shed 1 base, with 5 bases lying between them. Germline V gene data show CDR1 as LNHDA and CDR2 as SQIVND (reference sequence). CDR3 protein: CASSRASYEQYF. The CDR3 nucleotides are TGTGCCAGTAGTAGGGCATCCTACGAGCAGTACTTC.

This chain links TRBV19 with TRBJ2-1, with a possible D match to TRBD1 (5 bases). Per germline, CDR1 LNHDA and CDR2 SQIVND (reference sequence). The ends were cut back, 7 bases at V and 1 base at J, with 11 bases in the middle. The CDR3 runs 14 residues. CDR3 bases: TGTGCCAGTATCCCTGACAGTTCCTACAATGAGCAGTTCTTC. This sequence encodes CASIPDSSYNEQFF. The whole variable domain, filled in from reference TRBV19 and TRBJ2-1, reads DGGITQSPKYLFRKEGQNVTLSCEQNLNHDAMYWYRQDPGQGLRLIYYSQIVNDFQKGDIAEGYSVSREKKESFPLTVTSAQKNPTAFYLCASIPDSSYNEQFFGPGTRLTVL.

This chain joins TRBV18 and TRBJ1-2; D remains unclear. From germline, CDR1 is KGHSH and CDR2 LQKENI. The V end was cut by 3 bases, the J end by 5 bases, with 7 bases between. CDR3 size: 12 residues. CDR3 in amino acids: CASSPAVYGYTF. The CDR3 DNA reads TGTGCCAGCTCACCGGCGGTTTATGGCTACACCTTC.

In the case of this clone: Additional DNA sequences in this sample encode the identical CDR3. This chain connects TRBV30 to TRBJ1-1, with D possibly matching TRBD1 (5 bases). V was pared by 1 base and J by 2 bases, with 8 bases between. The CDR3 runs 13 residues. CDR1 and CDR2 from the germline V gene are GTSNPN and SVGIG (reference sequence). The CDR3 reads CAWSGQPNTEAFF. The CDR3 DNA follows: TGTGCCTGGAGTGGACAGCCAAACACTGAAGCTTTCTTT.

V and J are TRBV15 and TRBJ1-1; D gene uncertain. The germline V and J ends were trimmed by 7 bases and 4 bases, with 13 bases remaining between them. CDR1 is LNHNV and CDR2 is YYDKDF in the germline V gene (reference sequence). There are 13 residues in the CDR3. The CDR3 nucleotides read TGTGCCACCATCCCCGTCGAGGTCACTGAAGCTTTCTTT. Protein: CATIPVEVTEAFF.

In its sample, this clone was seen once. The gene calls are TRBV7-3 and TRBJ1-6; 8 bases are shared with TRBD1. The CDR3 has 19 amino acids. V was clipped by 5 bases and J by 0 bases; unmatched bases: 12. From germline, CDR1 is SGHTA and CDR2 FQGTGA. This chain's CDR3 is CASSPPRTGISSYNSPLHF. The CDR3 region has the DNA TGTGCCAGCAGCCCACCCCGGACAGGGATTAGCTCCTATAATTCACCCCTCCACTTT. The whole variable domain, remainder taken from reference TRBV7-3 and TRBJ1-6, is GAGVSQTPSNKVTEKGKYVELRCDPISGHTALYWYRQSLGQGPEFLIYFQGTGAADDSGLPNDRFFAVRPEGSVSTLKIQRTERGDSAVYLCASSPPRTGISSYNSPLHFGNGTRLTVT.

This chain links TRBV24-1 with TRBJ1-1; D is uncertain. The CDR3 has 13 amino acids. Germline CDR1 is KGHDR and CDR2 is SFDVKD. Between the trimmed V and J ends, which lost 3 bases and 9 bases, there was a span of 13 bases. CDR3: CATSDVEGIQAFF. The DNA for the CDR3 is TGTGCCACCAGTGATGTGGAGGGAATCCAAGCTTTCTTT.

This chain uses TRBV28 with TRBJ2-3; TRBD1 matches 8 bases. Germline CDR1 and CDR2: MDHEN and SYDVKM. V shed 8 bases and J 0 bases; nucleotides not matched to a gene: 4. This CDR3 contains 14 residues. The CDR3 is CASGGTGSTDTQYF. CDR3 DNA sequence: TGTGCCAGCGGAGGGACAGGAAGCACAGATACGCAGTATTTT.

Written as DNA, the CDR3 is TGTGCCAGCAGAACGGCGGGGAACACAGATACGCAGTATTTT. Protein: CASRTAGNTDTQYF. J is TRBJ2-3 and V is TRBV28; D is possibly TRBD2 (6 bases). CDR3 length: 14 amino acids. The V gene's germline CDR1 is MDHEN and CDR2 SYDVKM. Deletions cut 6 bases from V and 2 bases from J, with 12 bases between.

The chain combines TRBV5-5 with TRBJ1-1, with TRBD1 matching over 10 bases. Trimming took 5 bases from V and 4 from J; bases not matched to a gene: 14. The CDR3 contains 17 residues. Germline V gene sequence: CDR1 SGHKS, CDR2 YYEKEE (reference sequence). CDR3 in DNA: TGTGCCAGCAGAACTATTGCCGGGACAGGGGATATCACTGAAGCTTTCTTT. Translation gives CASRTIAGTGDITEAFF.

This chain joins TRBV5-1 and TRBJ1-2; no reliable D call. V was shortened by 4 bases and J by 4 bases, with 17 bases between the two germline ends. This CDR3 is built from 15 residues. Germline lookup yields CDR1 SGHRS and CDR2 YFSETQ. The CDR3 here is CASSPETSVGYGYTF. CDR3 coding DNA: TGCGCCAGCAGCCCAGAGACGAGCGTGGGCTATGGCTACACCTTC.

The CDR3 DNA reads as TGTGCCAGCAGCTTAGCAGGACAGGCGTGGAATGGCTACACCTTC. It is translated as CASSLAGQAWNGYTF. This rearrangement joins TRBV7-8 to TRBJ1-2, with 7 bases aligning to TRBD1. This CDR3 contains 15 residues. The junction had 7 bases not matched to a gene; V was cut back by 0 bases and J by 6 bases. CDR1 SGHVS and CDR2 FQNEAQ come from the germline V gene. Based on the CDR3 plus reference TRBV7-8 and TRBJ1-2, the full variable domain is GAGVSQSPRYKVAKRGQDVALRCDPISGHVSLFWYQQALGQGPEFLTYFQNEAQLDKSGLPSDRFFAERPEGSVSTLKIQRTQQEDSAVYLCASSLAGQAWNGYTFGSGTRLTVV.